One sample yielded the 3 T cell receptor beta chains listed below, sequenced in a study of T cell repertoires in cytomegalovirus infection (dated by TCRdb to the late 2010s). The sequencer listed for this sample is Illumina HiSeq 1500. TCRdb reanalyzed the raw reads on its own, using fastp at Q25 for trimming and MiXCR for clone calling, and kept in-frame beta chains. Each record represents a unique CDR3 protein, reported with the most common genes and DNA among its rows. The sample yields around 500,000 distinct CDR3 sequences; 42% were counted once. 35% to 50% of the sample comes from the top ten. Their antigen targets remain unknown. This sample's treatment or condition label indicates: in vitro stimulation with specific CMV peptide epitopes to enrich CMV-specific T cells. The specimen comprised cultured PBMCs, sampled from culture after CMV antigen stimulation. Receptors were obtained from a human donor in good health (CMV status not recorded). Some clones in this sample may be carry-over from other donors' samples.

This clonotype occurred a few times. The chain employs TRBV2 and TRBJ2-7; TRBD2 agrees at 9 bases. This CDR3 has 16 amino acids. V lost 3 bases and J lost 0; bases outside the gene matches: 6. CDR1 and CDR2 (germline): SNHLY, FYNNEI. CDR3 residues: CASSDRGGRVSYEQYF. CDR3 DNA: TGTGCCAGCAGTGATAGGGGCGGGAGGGTCTCCTACGAGCAGTACTTC.

J is TRBJ2-2 and V is TRBV6-6, with TRBD1 identical over 8 bases. V shed 2 bases, J shed 5 bases, and the junction held 4 bases outside the gene matches. CDR1 is MNHNY, CDR2 SVGAGI, per germline (reference sequence). The CDR3 covers 15 residues. The CDR3, as DNA: TGTGCCAGCAGTTACGGACAGGGAAGAACCGGGGAGCTGTTTTTT. It is translated as CASSYGQGRTGELFF.

The J gene is TRBJ2-7, the V gene TRBV20-1, with D tentatively TRBD2 (6 bases). The CDR3 loop spans 14 amino acids. Trimming removed 5 bases from V and 1 base from J, with 15 bases in between. Germline V gene lookup returns CDR1 DFQATT and CDR2 SNEGSKA (reference sequence). The CDR3 region is CSASYPGGSYEQYF. Here the CDR3 DNA reads TGCAGTGCTTCATACCCCGGGGGATCCTACGAGCAGTACTTC.